The source of this T cell receptor (beta chain) is a study of T-cell reconstitution after alpha-beta-depleted transplantation in children (dated by TCRdb to 2016 to 2018). Regarding the study in general: Using TCR repertoire profiling, the study followed T-cell immune reconstitution in a quantitative way in children after TCRalphabeta/CD19-depleted allogeneic hematopoietic cell transplantation.

Library preparation used PCR. Sequenced using an Illumina HiSeq 2500. TCR libraries were prepared with molecular barcoding, using unique molecular identifiers to normalize TCRbeta repertoire quantification. TCRdb trimmed public reads at Q25 via fastp, called clones via MiXCR and kept in-frame beta chains. One record per CDR3 amino acid sequence lists the most common genes and DNA. The sample records around 600,000 distinct CDR3 sequences, roughly a tenth of which are singletons. The ten top clones hold less than 5% of the sample. This clonotype was detected many times. Its antigen is not yet known. No clone much larger than this one lies a single base away; base qualities are absent. The CDR3, cysteine through phenylalanine, is 14 amino acids long. The only DNA kept is the CDR3, 42 bases in frame from the first base. V has 4 bases trimmed and J has 9 bases trimmed; junction bases matching no gene number 5. CDR1 is given as LGHDT and CDR2 as YNNKEL, both from the germline V gene (reference sequence).

Recombination linked TRBV3-1 to TRBJ1-6; 8 of the junction bases match TRBD1. The source material was PBMCs from the stem cell graft donor, sampled from the stem cell graft. The sequence was obtained from a human donor who donated a stem cell graft to a child with acute myeloid leukemia. The DNA sequence is as follows: TGTGCCAGCAGCCTCGGACAGGGAGGTTCACCCCTCCACTTT. This codes for CASSLGQGGSPLHF. This CDR3, with the reference TRBV3-1 and TRBJ1-6 proteins standing in past its ends, gives the full variable domain DTAVSQTPKYLVTQMGNDKSIKCEQNLGHDTMYWYKQDSKKFLKIMFSYNNKELIINETVPNRFSPKSPDKAHLNLHINSLELGDSAVYFCASSLGQGGSPLHFGNGTRLTVT.